This entry lists 12 T cell receptor beta chains sequenced from one sample in a study of blood T cells in healthy people across ages. The use of a sample-barcoded 5' primer and a J-beta primer mix characterized a second PCR of 7 to 11 cycles. In TCRdb, the 5' RACE reads were re-called with MiXCR into one record per CDR3 protein. The profile shows 1.4 million or so distinct CDR3 sequences, approximately 42% of them singletons. The source material was blood. The receptors shown here come from a woman between 18 and 29 years old in good health.

The rearrangement links TRBV4-1 to TRBJ2-5; perhaps TRBD1 as D (6 bases). The V gene lost 3 bases and the J gene lost 11 bases, with 22 bases spanning the gap. The CDR3 runs to 15 residues. Germline CDR1 is MGHRA and CDR2 is YSYEKL. The CDR3 here is CASSQTWTAGNEQYF. The CDR3 DNA reads as TGCGCCAGCAGCCAGACCTGGACAGCCGGGAATGAGCAGTACTTC.

This rearrangement joins TRBV12-3 or TRBV12-4 to TRBJ2-3; D could derive from TRBD1 or TRBD2 (5 bases each). The CDR3 spans 13 residues. The V and J ends lost 2 bases and 5 bases respectively, with 8 bases between them. CDR3 coding DNA: TGTGCCAGCAGTTTATGGGGGAGAGATACGCAGTATTTT. Protein product: CASSLWGRDTQYF.

This chain joins TRBV7-2 and TRBJ2-1, with D perhaps assigned TRBD1 or TRBD2 (5 bases each). This CDR3 region has 14 residues. Germline V CDR1 and CDR2: SGHTA, FQGNSA. V was pared by 4 bases and J by 7 bases, with 14 bases between. CDR3 bases: TGTGCCAGCAGCTCTCCCGGGTGGGGGAATGAGCAGTTCTTC. Protein product: CASSSPGWGNEQFF.

The chain couples TRBV25-1 to TRBJ2-3; 10 positions agree with TRBD1. Germline V gene lookup returns CDR1 MGHDK and CDR2 SYGVNS. The CDR3 totals 15 residues. With V trimmed by 3 bases and J by 5 bases, 5 bases remained unmatched. Here the CDR3 DNA reads TGTGCCAGCAGTGAGTCGGGACAGGGGATAGATACGCAGTATTTT. Protein: CASSESGQGIDTQYF. The whole variable domain, filled in from reference TRBV25-1 and TRBJ2-3, reads EADIYQTPRYLVIGTGKKITLECSQTMGHDKMYWYQQDPGMELHLIHYSYGVNSTEKGDLSSESTVSRIRTEHFPLTLESARPSHTSQYLCASSESGQGIDTQYFGPGTRLTVL.

This clonotype was found many times. This chain uses TRBV3-1 with TRBJ1-6; D perhaps matches TRBD1 (6 bases). Germline V gene lookup returns CDR1 LGHDT and CDR2 YNNKEL (reference sequence). The CDR3 covers 15 residues. V was pared by 1 base and J by 16 bases, with 20 bases between. In DNA form, the CDR3 reads TGTGCCAGCAGCCAAGTCCACAGGGCCGGACCAGGGCTCCACTTT. Residues: CASSQVHRAGPGLHF.

The chain recombines TRBV4-1 with TRBJ2-3; a possible D gene is TRBD1 (6 bases). CDR1 MGHRA and CDR2 YSYEKL come from the germline V gene. The CDR3 loop spans 18 amino acids. Deletions cut 1 base from V and 4 bases from J, with 21 bases between. The CDR3 nucleotides are TGCGCCAGCAGCCAAGCAGTGGGGGCAGGGAACGAGGCAGATACGCAGTATTTT. This encodes CASSQAVGAGNEADTQYF.

This clonotype was seen a few times. The chain joins TRBV12-3 or TRBV12-4 to TRBJ2-4; D ambiguous. V was trimmed by 1 base and J by 0 bases, leaving 10 bases between them. The CDR3 extends over 16 amino acids. In DNA form, the CDR3 reads TGTGCCAGCAGTTTAGGTGACGGAATAGCCAAAAACATTCAGTACTTC. It is translated as CASSLGDGIAKNIQYF.

The chain recombines TRBV19 with TRBJ2-1, with TRBD1 matching over 7 bases. The CDR3 extends over 15 amino acids. J was trimmed by 5 bases and V by 5 bases; bases with no gene match: 9. Germline assignment: CDR1 LNHDA and CDR2 SQIVND (reference sequence). The chain's CDR3 is CASSVDRAMNNEQFF. CDR3 bases: TGTGCCAGTAGTGTCGACAGGGCGATGAACAATGAGCAGTTCTTC.

The chain employs TRBV28 and TRBJ1-2; a possible D gene is TRBD1 (6 bases). V shed 5 bases and J shed 0 bases, with 13 bases lying between them. Per the germline V gene, CDR1 is MDHEN and CDR2 is SYDVKM. CDR3 length: 15 residues. For the CDR3, the DNA is TGTGCCAGCAGTACCCCGACAGGCTCTAACTATGGCTACACCTTC. It is translated as CASSTPTGSNYGYTF.

This clonotype was seen only a few times. The chain employs TRBV7-3 and TRBJ2-3, with 9 bases identical to TRBD1. Germline trimming cut 2 bases from V and 5 bases from J; bases unmatched to any gene: 2. The germline CDR1 and CDR2 sequences are SGHTA and FQGTGA. The CDR3 contains 14 residues. DNA of the CDR3: TGTGCCAGCAGCTTACGGACAGGGGTAGATACGCAGTATTTT. Residues: CASSLRTGVDTQYF.

The chain recombines TRBV4-1 with TRBJ1-2, with D possibly matching TRBD1 (5 bases). The germline V gene encodes CDR1 MGHRA and CDR2 YSYEKL. With 3 bases removed from V and 9 bases from J, the gap between germline ends came to 23 bases. The CDR3 is 16 amino acids. The CDR3 nucleotides are TGCGCCAGCAGCCATCCCCTCCGGGACCCTATGGTTCGCTACACCTTC. The encoded protein is CASSHPLRDPMVRYTF.

The chain combines TRBV18 with TRBJ1-1; 7 nucleotides align to TRBD1. The CDR3 extends over 13 amino acids. J was trimmed by 8 bases and V by 6 bases; bases with no gene match: 9. Germline V gives CDR1 KGHSH, CDR2 LQKENI. CDR3 amino acids: CASSYNPGQEAFF. The CDR3 DNA is TGTGCCAGCTCGTATAATCCGGGACAGGAAGCTTTCTTT.